These T cell receptor beta chains were read from a single sample in a study of T-cell memory formation after mild COVID-19. Each CDR3 protein gets one entry after TCRdb re-called the 5' RACE reads with MiXCR. The sample lists about 250,000 distinct CDR3 sequences, 15% seen once, with 2.1% in the top ten. Sample: PBMCs or a T cell subset sorted from them (not recorded which). The receptors were sampled from an adult woman who had mild COVID-19 (a few samples of this study predate the infection). Cell type and time point are not known. Each CDR3 is given with its conserved first and last residue.

CDR3aa: CASSLADGRGYNEQFF; v_gene: TRBV7-8; j_gene: TRBJ2-1
CDR3aa: CASSSSSGGSPSYNEQFF; v_gene: TRBV7-3; j_gene: TRBJ2-1
CDR3aa: CASSFRTGTASYEQYF; v_gene: TRBV12-3/TRBV12-4; j_gene: TRBJ2-7
CDR3aa: CASSVRGPSGNTIYF; v_gene: TRBV6-1; j_gene: TRBJ1-3
CDR3aa: CASSLLRGAGDTNTGELFF; v_gene: TRBV7-3; j_gene: TRBJ2-2
CDR3aa: CASSTATGGSYEQYF; v_gene: TRBV5-1; j_gene: TRBJ2-7
CDR3aa: CASSLSFTTDEKLFF; v_gene: TRBV18; j_gene: TRBJ1-4
CDR3aa: CASSTTSGRQFF; v_gene: TRBV5-1; j_gene: TRBJ2-1
CDR3aa: CSARGQGIRQSYGYTF; v_gene: TRBV20-1; j_gene: TRBJ1-2
CDR3aa: CASSLQKNTGELFF; v_gene: TRBV7-2; j_gene: TRBJ2-2
CDR3aa: CASSLGQGAGTF; v_gene: TRBV7-8; j_gene: TRBJ1-2
CDR3aa: CASSHGTSFDTQYF; v_gene: TRBV4-1; j_gene: TRBJ2-3
CDR3aa: CSVPANTEAFF; v_gene: TRBV20-1; j_gene: TRBJ1-1
CDR3aa: CASSLSGPTDTQYF; v_gene: TRBV7-7; j_gene: TRBJ2-3
CDR3aa: CASSLRLQGGLGQYF; v_gene: TRBV12-3/TRBV12-4; j_gene: TRBJ2-7
CDR3aa: CASSLTTGFGYNEQFF; v_gene: TRBV5-1; j_gene: TRBJ2-1
CDR3aa: CASSPGQGDLLGSPLHF; v_gene: TRBV12-3/TRBV12-4; j_gene: TRBJ1-6
CDR3aa: CAISDRVTGSYEQYF; v_gene: TRBV10-3; j_gene: TRBJ2-7
CDR3aa: CASSRDSSGANVLTF; v_gene: TRBV9; j_gene: TRBJ2-6
CDR3aa: CSARRREARYLDNEQFF; v_gene: TRBV20-1; j_gene: TRBJ2-1
CDR3aa: CASSLATKTDTQYF; v_gene: TRBV5-1; j_gene: TRBJ2-3
CDR3aa: CASSQDSGTSGTYEQYF; v_gene: TRBV4-2; j_gene: TRBJ2-7
CDR3aa: CASRARTGGRGQPQHF; v_gene: TRBV19; j_gene: TRBJ1-5
CDR3aa: CASSLKGTEQFF; v_gene: TRBV7-8; j_gene: TRBJ2-1
CDR3aa: CASSFRASIPNEQFF; v_gene: TRBV12-3/TRBV12-4; j_gene: TRBJ2-1
CDR3aa: CASSRQDSSNQPQHF; v_gene: TRBV6-1; j_gene: TRBJ1-5
CDR3aa: CASSFRIAGGPNEQFF; v_gene: TRBV7-2; j_gene: TRBJ2-1
CDR3aa: CASTPRASGVTDTQYF; v_gene: TRBV9; j_gene: TRBJ2-3
CDR3aa: CASSQEGTGGQETQYF; v_gene: TRBV4-1; j_gene: TRBJ2-5
CDR3aa: CASSRGGGPPTDTQYF; v_gene: TRBV5-4; j_gene: TRBJ2-3